This TCR beta chain came from a study of naive and memory T cell subsets. Study-wide points: Especially in CD8 cells, naive repertoires contained a few larger clonotypes, possibly CD45RA-re-expressing memory cells. Clonotypes here are unpaired alpha or beta chain sequences.

The CDR3 totals 15 residues. The germline gives CDR1 MGHRA, CDR2 YSYEKL. V lost 2 bases, J lost 5 bases, and 5 bases stayed unmatched. CD4 T cells were positively selected, then CD8 T cells from the CD4-negative fraction. Two oligonucleotides, mixed equimolar, formed the beta constant-region primer covering TRBC1 and TRBC2. Nested alpha and beta constant-region primers with the SP2 primer drove four PCR rounds on ligated cDNA. Each CDR3 protein is one row after TCRdb ran MiXCR on the UMI-ligation and nested PCR reads. The sample gives about 150,000 distinct CDR3 sequences, roughly 23% of which show up once; 0.09% to 0.13% is in the top ten. As concerns this clonotype: Its antigen is unknown.

The sequence came from a human donor in good health. Sequenced material: naive CD4+ T cells from blood. This chain links TRBV4-1 with TRBJ2-1; 8 bases match TRBD2. CDR3: CASSQHSGINNEQFF. The DNA for the CDR3 is TGCGCCAGCAGCCAACATAGCGGGATTAACAATGAGCAGTTCTTC.